This entry lists 26 T cell receptor beta chains sequenced from one sample in a study of long-term antiretroviral therapy in people with HIV. Investigators performed immunoSEQ version v3.0 at survey level. Here immunoSEQ multiplex PCR was the method, and the copy in TCRdb shows in-frame clones only, minus some. The sample includes thousands of clones, around nine tenths seen only once; the top ten take 3.5% to 5%. Source: unsorted PBMCs, taken 0.3 years after starting antiretroviral therapy. These receptors came from a woman aged 45-59 years with HIV.

The CDR3 is CASSDSNPLAGGKGTDTQYF. The CDR3 DNA sequence: TGTGCCAGCAGTGACTCGAATCCACTAGCGGGGGGGAAAGGCACAGATACGCAGTATTTT. The rearrangement uses TRBV6-4 and TRBJ2-3, with 13 bases identical to TRBD2. The CDR3 sequence is 20 residues long. The germline V gene has CDR1 MRHNA and CDR2 SNTAGT. V trimming: 0 bases; J trimming: 1 base; junction bases outside the gene matches: 10.

The chain employs TRBV7-2 and TRBJ2-3, with a tentative D call TRBD1 (5 bases). CDR3 length: 14 residues. The germline CDR1 and CDR2 sequences are SGHTA and FQGNSA. The V end lost 3 bases, the J end lost 0 bases, and 7 bases lay between the germline ends. This chain's CDR3 is CASSFDSSTDTQYF. Here the CDR3 DNA reads TGTGCCAGCAGCTTCGACAGTAGCACAGATACGCAGTATTTT.

J is TRBJ2-6 and V is TRBV7-9; D call uncertain. This CDR3 region has 13 residues. Between the trimmed V and J ends, which lost 7 bases and 3 bases, there was a span of 7 bases. Germline assignment: CDR1 SEHNR and CDR2 FQNEAQ (reference sequence). CDR3 in amino acids: CASTRFGANVLTF. In DNA form, the CDR3 reads TGTGCCAGCACCCGCTTTGGGGCCAACGTCCTGACTTTC.

This clone was detected once. The chain carries TRBV6-1 and TRBJ1-4, with a weak D call TRBD1 (6 bases). CDR1 and CDR2 from the germline V gene are MNHNS and SASEGT. The CDR3 consists of 14 residues. The V gene lost 4 bases and the J gene lost 4 bases, with 10 bases spanning the gap. CDR3 amino acids: CASSGTAINEKLFF. The CDR3 DNA reads TGTGCCAGCAGTGGGACAGCAATTAATGAAAAACTGTTTTTT.

This clone has just one count. This chain links TRBV19 with TRBJ2-3; D is uncertain. V was pared by 0 bases and J by 3 bases, with 4 bases between. The germline V gene has CDR1 LNHDA and CDR2 SQIVND (reference sequence). The CDR3 is made up of 13 amino acids. The CDR3 here is CASSIDRTDTQYF. Written as DNA, the CDR3 is TGTGCCAGTAGTATAGATCGTACAGATACGCAGTATTTT.

This sequence joins TRBV19 and TRBJ2-7; 8 positions agree with TRBD2. In germline, CDR1 is LNHDA, CDR2 SQIVND (reference sequence). J was trimmed by 1 base and V by 2 bases; bases with no gene match: 13. The CDR3 loop spans 18 amino acids. In DNA form, the CDR3 reads TGTGCCAGTAGTATAACCCGGTCGGGAGCGGGGGCTTCCTACGAGCAGTACTTC. It is translated as CASSITRSGAGASYEQYF.

The rearrangement links TRBV19 to TRBJ2-7; 7 nucleotides align to TRBD1. Germline V CDR1 and CDR2: LNHDA, SQIVND (reference sequence). The CDR3 extends over 18 amino acids. J was trimmed by 0 bases and V by 3 bases; bases with no gene match: 14. CDR3 sequence reads: CASSIRTGNIQSSYEQYF. The CDR3 nucleotides read TGTGCCAGTAGTATTAGGACAGGAAACATCCAGAGCTCCTACGAGCAGTACTTC.

This clone was detected only once. This chain joins TRBV5-6 and TRBJ2-2; D remains ambiguous. CDR1 is SGHDT, CDR2 YYEEEE, per germline. Trimming removed 0 bases at V and 2 bases at J, with 5 bases between. The CDR3 is 14 residues long. The CDR3 protein is CASSLGPNTGELFF. CDR3 DNA sequence: TGTGCCAGCAGCTTGGGCCCAAACACCGGGGAGCTGTTTTTT.

This clone was recorded only once. The chain carries TRBV5-6 and TRBJ2-5, with D unresolved. The last part of the DNA fits TRBJ2-7 better; the J call may be wrong. Germline CDR1 and CDR2: SGHDT and YYEEEE. This CDR3 has 14 residues. The CDR3 DNA reads TGTGCCAGCAGGAACGTGAGAGGTCTCAACGAGCAGTACTTC. As protein: CASRNVRGLNEQYF.

The V call is TRBV10-3, the J call TRBJ2-3; TRBD2 is a possible D gene (5 bases). This CDR3 spans 12 amino acids. Per the germline V gene, CDR1 is ENHRY and CDR2 is SYGVKD. V was trimmed by 10 bases and J by 1 base, leaving 9 bases between them. CDR3 DNA sequence: TGTGCCACCGGAGGCGGCACAGATACGCAGTATTTT. It is translated as CATGGGTDTQYF.

CDR3 region: CASSGAGLMNTEAFF. CDR3 coding DNA: TGTGCCAGCAGTGGTGCGGGACTTATGAACACTGAAGCTTTCTTT. The V call is TRBV25-1, the J call TRBJ1-1; a weak D match, TRBD1 (5 bases). V gave up 4 bases and J gave up 0 bases, with 12 bases separating them. Per the germline V gene, CDR1 is MGHDK and CDR2 is SYGVNS. The CDR3 sequence is 15 residues long.

This clone has just one count. The V and J genes are TRBV7-2 and TRBJ1-2; D remains ambiguous. This CDR3 is 15 amino acids long. Germline CDR1 SGHTA, CDR2 FQGNSA. V was cut by 3 bases and J by 7 bases, with 18 bases left in between. As DNA, the CDR3 is TGTGCCAGCAGCTTTATAGGTGTGGGCGGTTTTGGCTACACCTTC. Translating it yields CASSFIGVGGFGYTF. Complete variable domain (other parts from reference TRBV7-2 and TRBJ1-2): GAGVSQSPSNKVTEKGKDVELRCDPISGHTALYWYRQSLGQGLEFLIYFQGNSAPDKSGLPSDRFSAERTGGSVSTLTIQRTQQEDSAVYLCASSFIGVGGFGYTFGSGTRLTVV.

The chain joins TRBV5-5 to TRBJ1-3; D is unclear. Per the germline V gene, CDR1 is SGHKS and CDR2 is YYEKEE (reference sequence). With 4 bases removed from V and 0 bases from J, the gap between germline ends came to 8 bases. This CDR3 has 14 amino acids. The chain's CDR3 is CASSTESSGNTIYF. The CDR3 DNA follows: TGTGCCAGCAGCACCGAAAGCTCTGGAAACACCATATATTTT.

This chain joins TRBV5-8 and TRBJ2-5; D is tentatively TRBD1 or TRBD2 (5 bases each). Germline V gene sequence: CDR1 SGHTS, CDR2 YDEGEE. The V end was cut by 4 bases, the J end by 2 bases, with 18 bases between. The CDR3 totals 16 residues. The CDR3 reads CASSRGTETWQETQYF. The CDR3, as DNA: TGTGCCAGCAGCCGTGGGACGGAGACCTGGCAAGAGACCCAGTACTTC.

The chain links TRBV14 to TRBJ1-1; D perhaps matches TRBD1 (5 bases). Germline-derived CDR1 and CDR2 are SGHDN and FVKESK. This CDR3 has 14 residues. V lost 4 bases and J lost 7, with 16 bases in between. The CDR3 is CASSPLSREREAFF. CDR3 nucleotide sequence: TGTGCCAGCAGCCCCCTTTCCAGGGAACGTGAAGCTTTCTTT.

The chain has TRBV2 and TRBJ2-5; 7 positions match TRBD1. V lost 4 bases, J lost 5 bases, and 10 bases stayed unmatched. The length of the CDR3 is 15 residues. From germline, CDR1 is SNHLY and CDR2 FYNNEI. CDR3 sequence: CASSGTKTGSETQYF. CDR3 coding DNA: TGTGCCAGCAGTGGCACGAAGACAGGGTCGGAGACCCAGTACTTC.

This clone has a handful of counts. The chain recombines TRBV7-3 with TRBJ1-2; the D is unclear. The germline V gene encodes CDR1 SGHTA and CDR2 FQGTGA. V gave up 0 bases and J gave up 9 bases, with 14 bases separating them. The CDR3 loop spans 14 amino acids. The CDR3: CASSLTPGETSYTF. In DNA form, the CDR3 reads TGTGCCAGCAGCTTAACCCCGGGAGAGACTAGCTACACCTTC.

The chain uses TRBV5-4 and TRBJ1-3, with a possible D match to TRBD1 (5 bases). Trimming took off 0 bases at V and 6 bases at J, with 16 bases between the two ends. This CDR3 region has 16 residues. The germline V gene encodes CDR1 SGHNT and CDR2 YYREEE (reference sequence). CDR3 amino acids: CASSLAPVGAVNTIYF. The CDR3, as DNA: TGTGCCAGCAGCTTGGCCCCGGTCGGGGCAGTAAACACCATATATTTT. Complete variable domain (other parts from reference TRBV5-4 and TRBJ1-3): ETGVTQSPTHLIKTRGQQVTLRCSSQSGHNTVSWYQQALGQGPQFIFQYYREEENGRGNFPPRFSGLQFPNYSSELNVNALELDDSALYLCASSLAPVGAVNTIYFGEGSWLTVV.

As to this clone: An end of the junction differs from the germline gene, which may be a read error. The CDR3 loop reads CASSLEGERFF. In DNA, the CDR3 is TGCGCCAGCAGCTTGGAGGGGGAGCGGTTCTTC. V usage is TRBV5-1 and J usage is TRBJ2-1; D possibly corresponds to TRBD1 (6 bases). This CDR3 comprises 11 residues. Germline CDR1 reads SGHRS; CDR2 reads YFSETQ.

The gene calls are TRBV5-1 and TRBJ1-6; D remains unclear. The V end was cut by 1 base, the J end by 3 bases, with 5 bases between. The CDR3 loop spans 14 amino acids. Germline-derived CDR1 and CDR2 are SGHRS and YFSETQ. The CDR3 is CASSLSSYNSPLHF. In DNA form, the CDR3 reads TGCGCCAGCAGCTTGAGCAGCTATAATTCACCCCTCCACTTT.

The rearrangement joins TRBV19 to TRBJ1-2, with no clear D. From germline, CDR1 is LNHDA and CDR2 SQIVND (reference sequence). V shed 10 bases and J shed 10 bases, with 19 bases lying between them. The CDR3 sequence is 12 residues long. In DNA, the CDR3 is TGTGCCACCCAAGACCACGGTTCACCCTACACCTTC. This codes for CATQDHGSPYTF.

J is TRBJ2-7 and V is TRBV7-2; no firm D call. The CDR3 loop spans 14 amino acids. In germline, CDR1 is SGHTA, CDR2 FQGNSA. V was pared by 5 bases and J by 1 base, with 12 bases between. The CDR3 sequence is CASSLGQRSYEQYF. In DNA form, the CDR3 reads TGTGCCAGCAGCCTTGGGCAGCGTTCCTACGAGCAGTACTTC.

This chain uses TRBV4-1 with TRBJ2-2; TRBD2 agrees at 7 bases. The CDR3 is 18 amino acids. J gave up 4 bases and V 2 bases, and 13 bases lay outside the gene matches. Germline V gene sequence: CDR1 MGHRA, CDR2 YSYEKL. The CDR3 region is CASSQRGSGRGITGELFF. The DNA of the CDR3 is TGCGCCAGCAGCCAAAGGGGATCGGGGAGGGGAATCACCGGGGAGCTGTTTTTT.

The chain couples TRBV15 to TRBJ1-5; unclear D gene. The CDR3 extends over 17 amino acids. Germline V gives CDR1 LNHNV, CDR2 YYDKDF (reference sequence). The V end was cut by 0 bases, the J end by 0 bases, with 12 bases between. CDR3: CATSRDSPPYSNQPQHF. The CDR3 DNA reads TGTGCCACCAGCAGAGATTCTCCTCCCTATAGCAATCAGCCCCAGCATTTT.

The V gene is TRBV11-2, the J gene TRBJ1-1; tentatively, D is TRBD1 (5 bases). The V end was cut by 5 bases, the J end by 5 bases, with 15 bases between. Per the germline V gene, CDR1 is SGHAT and CDR2 is FQNNGV. The length of the CDR3 is 14 residues. The CDR3 loop is CASSLTMEGTEAFF. DNA for the CDR3: TGTGCCAGCAGCCTTACAATGGAGGGGACTGAAGCTTTCTTT.

The chain has TRBV29-1 and TRBJ1-2, with 9 bases aligning to TRBD1. CDR1 SQVTM and CDR2 ANQGSEA come from the germline V gene. V lost 7 bases and J lost 5; bases outside the gene matches: 11. The CDR3 is 14 amino acids. The CDR3 region is CSAAGGDRAYGYTF. CDR3 DNA sequence: TGCAGCGCCGCGGGGGGGGACAGGGCTTATGGCTACACCTTC.